The entry that follows covers one T cell receptor (beta chain) sequence. Authors' processing steps: Researchers report that nucleated cell counts were estimated from reference gene primer amplification. Assay: immunoSEQ multiplex PCR; the TCRdb copy retains only in-frame clones and omits some. V and J calls and clone size are given by that table; D and trimming were obtained from the DNA. Of about 160,000 clones listed, 79% are singletons. Patients at the Seattle site were enrolled during active infection and followed longitudinally. The data were taken from a study of blood T cell repertoires in COVID-19. Background on the study: Samples of COVID-19 (acute and convalescent) were obtained from the United States, Italy and Spain.

V was shortened by 3 bases and J by 2 bases, with 9 bases between the two germline ends. The CDR3 consists of 14 residues. The germline V gene has CDR1 MDHEN and CDR2 SYDVKM. The TCR comes from a woman aged 60-70 years with COVID-19, enrolled during active disease. Sequencing input: peripheral blood. The J gene is TRBJ2-3, the V gene TRBV28; D is ambiguous. CDR3: CASSFQASTDTQYF. CDR3 sequence (DNA): TGTGCCAGCAGTTTCCAGGCTTCCACAGATACGCAGTATTTT.